The T cell receptor beta chain under discussion was sequenced for a study of regulatory T cells in long-lasting Graves disease. General study results and limits: When disease was persistent, TRBV28, TRBJ1-2 and TRBJ2-5 were the favored segments.

Germline lookup yields CDR1 SGDLS and CDR2 YYNGEE. The CDR3 has 15 amino acids. J gave up 6 bases and V 4 bases, and 6 bases lay outside the gene matches. Note on this clonotype: Its antigen is currently unknown.

Time point denoted: newly diagnosed GD, antithyroid drugs for less than 3 months. PBMC RNA served as the TCR library source. Building of the TCR beta libraries involved iRepertoire HTBI primers and Arm-PCR of CDR3 regions. In the source study's methods: The identification of approximately 62 TRBV and over eleven TRBJ segments was made across samples. TCRdb ran MiXCR on the multiplex PCR reads and lists one entry per CDR3 protein. The V and J calls follow TCRdb's processing rather than the paper's. Of 450,000 to 700,000 distinct CDR3 sequences listed, 13% were seen once; the top ten hold 8% to 10%. These same records also appear under a second study, on T cells in Graves' hyperthyroidism and ophthalmopathy. That report adds: In the first-round RT-PCR of the TCR CDR3, the HTBI primer set was used.

Material: peripheral blood mononuclear cells (PBMCs), obtained at new diagnosis, from a patient treated with antithyroid drugs. V usage is TRBV9 and J usage is TRBJ2-1, with 11 bases aligning to TRBD2. This TCR derives from a man aged 30-40 years with Graves disease. In DNA form, the CDR3 reads TGTGCCAGCAGCTCGGGACTAGCGGACTTCAATGAGCAGTTCTTC. Its protein is CASSSGLADFNEQFF.